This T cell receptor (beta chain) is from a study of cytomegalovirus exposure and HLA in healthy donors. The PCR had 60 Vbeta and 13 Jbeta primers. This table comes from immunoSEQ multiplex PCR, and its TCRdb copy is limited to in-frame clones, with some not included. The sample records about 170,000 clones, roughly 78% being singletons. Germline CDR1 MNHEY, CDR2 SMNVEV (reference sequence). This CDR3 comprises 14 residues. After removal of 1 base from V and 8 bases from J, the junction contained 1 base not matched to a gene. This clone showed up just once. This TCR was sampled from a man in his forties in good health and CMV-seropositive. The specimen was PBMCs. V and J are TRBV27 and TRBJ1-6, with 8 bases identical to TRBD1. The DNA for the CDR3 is TGTGCCAGCAGTTTATACAGGGGGGATTCACCCCTCCACTTT. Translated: CASSLYRGDSPLHF.